The 23 T cell receptor beta chains below come from one sample, sequenced in a study of control samples from healthy donors and cancer patients. Method: immunoSEQ multiplex PCR; TCRdb's copy keeps in-frame clones and lacks some. Among roughly 43,000 clones listed, about 94% were seen once. Sequencing used blood. These receptors originate from a man aged 60 to 69 in good health.

V is TRBV11-2 and J is TRBJ2-7; no firm D call. Per the germline V gene, CDR1 is SGHAT and CDR2 is FQNNGV. The length of the CDR3 is 15 residues. Trimming shortened V by 5 bases and J by 3 bases, and 17 bases separated the two germline ends. The CDR3 DNA reads TGTGCCAGCAGCAACGGGTGGGCTTCAGACTACGAGCAGTACTTC. Encoded protein: CASSNGWASDYEQYF.

The count of this clone is one. This chain links TRBV5-6 with TRBJ2-5, with 7 bases matching TRBD2. The V segment lost 0 bases and the J segment 4 bases; nucleotides outside the gene matches: 6. Per germline, CDR1 SGHDT and CDR2 YYEEEE. This CDR3 contains 15 residues. The CDR3 spells CASSLAGEGIETQYF. The DNA for the CDR3 is TGTGCCAGCAGCTTGGCCGGGGAGGGAATAGAGACCCAGTACTTC.

The rearrangement uses TRBV4-1 and TRBJ2-3, with D perhaps TRBD2 (6 bases). The V end lost 3 bases, the J end lost 2 bases, and 15 bases lay between the germline ends. The CDR3 has 16 residues. Germline-derived CDR1 and CDR2 are MGHRA and YSYEKL. In DNA, the CDR3 is TGCGCCAGCAGCCATCTACGGGACTTTTACACAGATACGCAGTATTTT. Its translation is CASSHLRDFYTDTQYF.

This chain connects TRBV6-1 to TRBJ2-7; TRBD2 is a possible D gene (6 bases). The CDR3 totals 15 residues. Germline values: CDR1 MNHNS, CDR2 SASEGT. The V and J ends lost 5 bases and 5 bases respectively, with 19 bases between them. The chain's CDR3 is CASSLFSGPSHEQYF. The CDR3 nucleotides read TGTGCCAGCAGTCTCTTCAGCGGGCCATCCCACGAGCAGTACTTC.

The chain uses TRBV10-1 and TRBJ2-3, with a tentative D call TRBD1 (6 bases). Trimming took off 4 bases at V and 0 bases at J, with 8 bases between the two ends. This CDR3 comprises 14 residues. Germline assignment: CDR1 WNHNN and CDR2 SYGVQD (reference sequence). This CDR3 is CASSVTGSTDTQYF. The CDR3 nucleotides read TGCGCCAGCAGTGTAACAGGGAGCACAGATACGCAGTATTTT.

CDR3 in amino acids: CASRDRGLNTEAFF. CDR3 nucleotide sequence: TGTGCCAGCAGAGACAGGGGACTGAACACTGAAGCTTTCTTT. The chain links TRBV28 to TRBJ1-1, with TRBD1 matching 8 bases. CDR1 is MDHEN and CDR2 is SYDVKM in the germline V gene. This CDR3 is 14 amino acids long. J gave up 0 bases and V 6 bases, and 3 bases lay outside the gene matches.

The chain recombines TRBV6-6 with TRBJ1-5; 7 bases map to TRBD1. CDR1 and CDR2 from the germline V gene are MNHNY and SVGAGI (reference sequence). V dropped 4 bases and J dropped 6; count of bases not matched to a gene: 9. The CDR3 sequence is 15 residues long. The CDR3 coding sequence is TGTGCCAGCAGTTCCATCGACGAGGGGGCTCAGCCCCAGCATTTT. Protein product: CASSSIDEGAQPQHF.

The CDR3 is CASSESWWRRGAFF. Written as DNA, the CDR3 is TGCGCCAGCAGTGAGTCGTGGTGGAGGAGGGGAGCTTTCTTT. The chain couples TRBV10-2 to TRBJ1-1, with a weak D call TRBD1 (5 bases). The CDR3 covers 14 residues. V was pared by 0 bases and J by 10 bases, with 15 bases between. CDR1 is WSHSY, CDR2 SAAADI, per germline.

This chain joins TRBV2 and TRBJ2-1; TRBD2 agrees at 8 bases. This CDR3 region has 15 residues. In germline, CDR1 is SNHLY, CDR2 FYNNEI. V shed 4 bases and J 3 bases; nucleotides not matched to a gene: 5. The CDR3 sequence is CASSGGRGDYNEQFF. DNA for the CDR3: TGTGCCAGCAGTGGTGGGCGGGGGGACTACAATGAGCAGTTCTTC.

This clone was recorded once. The rearrangement links TRBV27 to TRBJ1-5; D not certain. Germline V lookup: CDR1 MNHEY, CDR2 SMNVEV (reference sequence). The length of the CDR3 is 14 residues. Deletions cut 6 bases from V and 3 bases from J, with 12 bases between. The CDR3 loop is CASRTLRHNQPQHF. The CDR3 nucleotides are TGTGCCAGCAGAACCCTTCGGCACAATCAGCCCCAGCATTTT.

The chain links TRBV2 to TRBJ2-7; D call uncertain. Trimming left V 8 bases short and J 5 bases short, with 16 bases between. Germline V gives CDR1 SNHLY, CDR2 FYNNEI. CDR3 size: 13 residues. For the CDR3, the DNA is TGTGCCAGCTTCGCGCCACCACACCACGAGCAGTACTTC. Translation gives CASFAPPHHEQYF.

The chain carries TRBV4-1 and TRBJ2-1, with D maybe TRBD1 (6 bases). Trimming removed 3 bases at V and 7 bases at J, with 10 bases between. The V gene's germline CDR1 is MGHRA and CDR2 YSYEKL. The CDR3 covers 13 residues. The CDR3 loop reads CASSHDGTNEQFF. CDR3 bases: TGCGCCAGCAGCCATGATGGGACAAATGAGCAGTTCTTC.

The chain couples TRBV19 to TRBJ2-3; no reliable D call. V lost 6 bases, J lost 2 bases, and 9 bases lay in between. The CDR3 contains 13 residues. Per germline, CDR1 LNHDA and CDR2 SQIVND (reference sequence). This chain's CDR3 is CASRSLPTDTQYF. The CDR3, as DNA: TGTGCCAGTAGATCTTTACCCACAGATACGCAGTATTTT.

In nucleotides, the CDR3 is TGTGCCAGTAGTATAATAAGCGCTGGTGAGCAGTTCTTC. Residues: CASSIISAGEQFF. The chain carries TRBV19 and TRBJ2-1; D ambiguous. Trimming removed 2 bases from V and 9 bases from J, with 11 bases in between. Germline V gene lookup returns CDR1 LNHDA and CDR2 SQIVND (reference sequence). The CDR3 consists of 13 residues.

V and J are TRBV18 and TRBJ2-5; D is unresolved. From germline, CDR1 is KGHSH and CDR2 LQKENI. Trimming removed 3 bases at V and 1 base at J, with 9 bases between. This CDR3 region has 14 residues. CDR3 nucleotide sequence: TGTGCCAGCTCACCCCCCGGCCCCCAAGAGACCCAGTACTTC. This codes for CASSPPGPQETQYF.

A note on this clone: Additional DNA sequences in this sample encode the identical CDR3. CDR3 sequence (DNA): TGCAGCGTTGGGGGGGGTCACGGGTCCAAAAACATTCAGTACTTC. This encodes CSVGGGHGSKNIQYF. V is TRBV29-1 and J is TRBJ2-4, with TRBD2 matching over 7 bases. The J segment lost 2 bases and the V segment lost 4 bases, leaving 8 bases of the junction unmatched. CDR3 length equals 15 residues. Germline values: CDR1 SQVTM, CDR2 ANQGSEA.

The chain joins TRBV19 to TRBJ2-5; 8 bases map to TRBD2. The CDR3 runs to 14 residues. J was trimmed by 4 bases and V by 3 bases; bases with no gene match: 4. Germline loops: CDR1 LNHDA, CDR2 SQIVND (reference sequence). CDR3 sequence (DNA): TGTGCCAGTAGTATCGGGGGGGTTAGAGAGACCCAGTACTTC. Residues: CASSIGGVRETQYF.

The V and J genes are TRBV10-3 and TRBJ1-2; 7 bases fit TRBD1. V was pared by 11 bases and J by 0 bases, with 6 bases of the junction left unmatched. Germline loops: CDR1 ENHRY, CDR2 SYGVKD. This CDR3 has 13 residues. CDR3 amino acids: CAVRGPANYGYTF. In DNA, the CDR3 is TGTGCCGTGAGGGGGCCTGCTAACTATGGCTACACCTTC.

This clone was seen just once. V is TRBV5-1 and J is TRBJ1-1; TRBD1 agrees at 8 bases. V shed 3 bases, J shed 11 bases, and the junction held 3 bases outside the gene matches. The CDR3 runs 11 residues. Per the germline V gene, CDR1 is SGHRS and CDR2 is YFSETQ. This chain's CDR3 is CASSSDREAFF. CDR3 DNA: TGCGCCAGCAGCTCGGACAGGGAGGCTTTCTTT.

The rearrangement links TRBV2 to TRBJ2-7; 7 bases match TRBD1. V lost 6 bases, J lost 8 bases, and 7 bases stayed unmatched. The CDR3 runs 12 residues. Germline V gene lookup returns CDR1 SNHLY and CDR2 FYNNEI. CDR3 sequence: CASRQGDMKQYF. CDR3 DNA: TGTGCCAGCAGGCAGGGGGATATGAAGCAGTACTTC.

The table lists this clone with a count of one. The chain couples TRBV9 to TRBJ2-2; the D is unclear. Trimming shortened V by 2 bases and J by 1 base, and 6 bases separated the two germline ends. The CDR3 spans 14 residues. Germline CDR1 reads SGDLS; CDR2 reads YYNGEE. The CDR3 here is CASSVGLNTGELFF. In nucleotides, the CDR3 is TGTGCCAGCAGCGTTGGGTTGAACACCGGGGAGCTGTTTTTT.

This chain links TRBV12-3 or TRBV12-4 with TRBJ2-7; 7 positions agree with TRBD1. The trim removed 6 bases at V and 3 bases at J, leaving 5 bases unmatched. This CDR3 comprises 13 residues. Here the CDR3 DNA reads TGTGCCAGCAGGGAGACAGGGTACTACGAGCAGTACTTC. Translation gives CASRETGYYEQYF.

The chain recombines TRBV2 with TRBJ2-7, with 10 bases identical to TRBD1. This CDR3 has 11 amino acids. Trimming removed 7 bases from V and 12 bases from J; junction bases left unmatched: 6. Germline values: CDR1 SNHLY, CDR2 FYNNEI. This chain's CDR3 is CASMSRDRGYF. In DNA, the CDR3 is TGTGCCAGCATGAGCCGGGACAGGGGGTACTTC.